This T cell receptor beta chain came from a study of blood T cell repertoires in COVID-19. Study context: COVID-19 samples collected from the United States, Italy and Spain covered acute and convalescent phases. In each case, the material was cDNA or gDNA derived from T cells, B-cell-depleted T cells, or PBMCs.

The CDR3 contains 14 residues. V dropped 6 bases and J dropped 3 bases, with 12 bases sitting between them. The germline V gene encodes CDR1 LGHDT and CDR2 YNNKEL (reference sequence). In the study's own analysis: Estimates of nucleated cell counts were drawn from the amplification of reference gene primers. The assay was immunoSEQ multiplex PCR, and TCRdb's table has in-frame clones only and misses some. The D gene and trimming were derived from the DNA, and the V and J assignments and clone size from that table. The sample shows fewer than 500,000 clones, roughly 80% of them seen only once. The TCR was taken from a human donor with acute or convalescent COVID-19. The donor label of this sample is uncertain. The chain joins TRBV3-1 (or the pseudogene TRBV3-2) to TRBJ1-3, with D perhaps TRBD1 (6 bases). The sample was peripheral blood. This CDR3 reads CASSRDIGGNTIYF. For the CDR3, the DNA is TGTGCCAGCAGTAGGGACATCGGTGGAAACACCATATATTTT.